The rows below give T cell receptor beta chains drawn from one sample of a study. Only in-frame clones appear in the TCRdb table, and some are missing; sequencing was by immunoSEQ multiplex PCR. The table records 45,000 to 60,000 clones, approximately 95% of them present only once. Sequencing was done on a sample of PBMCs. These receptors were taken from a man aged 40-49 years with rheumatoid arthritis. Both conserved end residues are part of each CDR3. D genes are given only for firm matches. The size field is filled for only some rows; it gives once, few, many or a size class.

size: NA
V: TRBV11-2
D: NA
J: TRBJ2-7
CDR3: CASSLGSPGSIYEQYF
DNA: TGTGCCAGCAGCTTAGGTTCGCCAGGGAGTATCTACGAGCAGTACTTC

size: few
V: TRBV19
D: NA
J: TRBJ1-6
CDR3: CASSIERSNNSPLHF
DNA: TGTGCCAGTAGTATCGAACGATCCAATAATTCACCCCTCCACTTT

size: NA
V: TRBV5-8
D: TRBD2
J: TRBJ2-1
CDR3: CASSRTSGGNEQFF
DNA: TGTGCCAGCAGTCGAACTAGCGGGGGCAATGAGCAGTTCTTC

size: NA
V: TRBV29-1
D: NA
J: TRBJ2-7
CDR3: CSVIGGGVEQYF
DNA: TGCAGCGTTATAGGGGGAGGGGTCGAGCAGTACTTC

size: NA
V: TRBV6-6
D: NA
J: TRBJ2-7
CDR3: CASTPTDSYEQYF
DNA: TGTGCCAGCACCCCCACTGACTCCTACGAGCAGTACTTC

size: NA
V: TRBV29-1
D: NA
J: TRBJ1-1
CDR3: CSGDRTNTEAFF
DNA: TGCAGCGGCGACAGGACCAACACTGAAGCTTTCTTT

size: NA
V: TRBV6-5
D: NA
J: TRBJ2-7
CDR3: CASWDGTYEQYF
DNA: TGTGCCAGCTGGGACGGAACCTACGAGCAGTACTTC

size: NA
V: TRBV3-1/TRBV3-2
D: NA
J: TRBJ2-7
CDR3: CASSHRNQPYEQYF
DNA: TGTGCCAGCAGCCACCGCAACCAGCCCTACGAGCAGTACTTC

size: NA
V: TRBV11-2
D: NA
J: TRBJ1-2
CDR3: CASSEDRNYGYTF
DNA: TGTGCCAGCAGTGAAGACAGGAACTATGGCTACACCTTC

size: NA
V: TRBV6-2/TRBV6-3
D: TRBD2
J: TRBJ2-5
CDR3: CASSRGLAGVWGETQYF
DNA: TGTGCCAGCAGCCGGGGGCTAGCGGGGGTTTGGGGAGAGACCCAGTACTTC

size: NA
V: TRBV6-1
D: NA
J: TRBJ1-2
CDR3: CASSDRGSYGYTF
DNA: TGTGCCAGCAGTGACAGGGGTTCGTATGGCTACACCTTC

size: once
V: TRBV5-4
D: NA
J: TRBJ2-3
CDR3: CASSLWGGGADTQYF
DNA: TGTGCCAGCAGCTTGTGGGGCGGGGGCGCAGATACGCAGTATTTT

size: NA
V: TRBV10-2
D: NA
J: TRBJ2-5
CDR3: CASSDLARETQYF
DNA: TGCGCCAGCAGTGACTTAGCACGGGAGACCCAGTACTTC

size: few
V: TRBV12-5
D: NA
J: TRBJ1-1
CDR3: CASGLYRDEAFF
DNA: TGTGCTAGTGGTTTGTACAGGGACGAAGCTTTCTTT

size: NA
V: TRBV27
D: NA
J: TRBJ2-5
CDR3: CASSSLVGLTRETQYF
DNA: TGTGCCAGCAGTTCACTAGTGGGACTGACAAGGGAGACCCAGTACTTC

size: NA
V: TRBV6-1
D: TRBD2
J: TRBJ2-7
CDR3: CASSEVGGEQYF
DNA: TGTGCCAGCAGTGAAGTGGGAGGGGAGCAGTACTTC

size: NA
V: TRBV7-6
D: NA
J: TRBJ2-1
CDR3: CASSLGGGGATGNEQFF
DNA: TGTGCCAGCAGCTTAGGGGGAGGAGGGGCAACGGGCAATGAGCAGTTCTTC

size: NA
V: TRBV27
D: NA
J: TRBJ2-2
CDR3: CASSSYGTGELFF
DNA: TGTGCCAGCAGTTCGTATGGGACCGGGGAGCTGTTTTTT

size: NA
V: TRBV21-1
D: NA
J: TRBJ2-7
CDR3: CASFREVSYEQYF
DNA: TGTGCCAGCTTCAGGGAAGTCTCCTACGAGCAGTACTTC

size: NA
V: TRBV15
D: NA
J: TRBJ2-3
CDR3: CATRGTRGDTQYF
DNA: TGTGCCACCAGAGGAACTCGGGGGGATACGCAGTATTTT

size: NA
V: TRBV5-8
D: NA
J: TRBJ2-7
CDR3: CASSLVTFGWRDKAEQYF
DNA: TGTGCCAGCAGCTTGGTTACGTTCGGTTGGCGGGATAAGGCCGAGCAGTACTTC

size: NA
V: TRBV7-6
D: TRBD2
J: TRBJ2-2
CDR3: CASTPTSATITGELFF
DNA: TGTGCCAGCACTCCGACTAGCGCGACGATTACCGGGGAGCTGTTTTTT

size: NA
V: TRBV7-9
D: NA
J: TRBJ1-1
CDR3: CASSFGNIPRVMNTEAFF
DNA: TGTGCCAGCAGCTTCGGCAACATCCCCAGGGTCATGAACACTGAAGCTTTCTTT

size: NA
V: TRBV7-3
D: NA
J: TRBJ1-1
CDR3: CASSRTTGLDTEAFF
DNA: TGTGCCAGCAGCCGGACTACAGGGCTTGACACTGAAGCTTTCTTT